These T cell receptor beta chains were read from a single sample in a study of blood T cell repertoires in COVID-19. The assay was immunoSEQ multiplex PCR, and TCRdb's table has in-frame clones only and misses some. The sample yields about 210,000 clones, 88% seen once. Sample: peripheral blood. The receptors come from a man younger than 35 with active or convalescent COVID-19. CDR3s include the opening cysteine and the closing phenylalanine or tryptophan. Fields, in order: clone size, D gene, J gene, V gene, CDR3 DNA, CDR3 protein. The D gene is left open where the match is weak. Clone size is shown for a subset of rows, as once, few, many or a class of expanded clone.

.,TRBD2,TRBJ2-5,TRBV7-2,TGTGCCAGCAGCTTAGGGGGTCCCGCGGGAGGCCAAGAGACCCAGTACTTC,CASSLGGPAGGQETQYF
.,.,TRBJ2-2,TRBV7-5,TGTGCCAGAAGCTTAACCCTAGCGGGAGTAGGTACCGGGGAGCTGTTTTTT,CARSLTLAGVGTGELFF
.,.,TRBJ1-3,TRBV14,TGTGCCAGCAGCCAAGGAAGCAACTCTGGAAACACCATATATTTT,CASSQGSNSGNTIYF
.,.,TRBJ2-2,TRBV6-6,TGTGCCAGCATAGGACTATCGAACACCGGGGAGCTGTTTTTT,CASIGLSNTGELFF
.,.,TRBJ1-1,TRBV9,TGTGCCAGCAGCGTCACAGGGATCTCTGAAGCTTTCTTT,CASSVTGISEAFF
.,TRBD1,TRBJ1-2,TRBV7-8,TGTGCCAGCAGCCCCCGGCGGGACAGCGTCTATGGCTACACCTTC,CASSPRRDSVYGYTF
.,TRBD2,TRBJ2-7,TRBV5-4,TGTGCCAGCAGCCCGAGCGGGGGACTAGCGGGGACCTACGAGCAGTACTTC,CASSPSGGLAGTYEQYF
.,.,TRBJ1-2,TRBV7-6,TGTGCCAGCAGCTTAGAGGCAGGGAACTATGGCTACACCTTC,CASSLEAGNYGYTF
.,TRBD2,TRBJ2-7,TRBV2,TGTGCCAGCAGTGAAGCCAGCGGGAGGGCCTACGAGCAGTACTTC,CASSEASGRAYEQYF
once,.,TRBJ1-5,TRBV5-6,TGTGCCAGCACCCTTTACTGGGCGGGGAACAATCAGCCCCAGCATTTT,CASTLYWAGNNQPQHF
.,.,TRBJ2-3,TRBV27,TGTGCCAGCAGACCCGGGACTCTAAGCACAGATACGCAGTATTTT,CASRPGTLSTDTQYF
few,TRBD1,TRBJ1-6,TRBV3-1/TRBV3-2,TGTGCCAGCAGCCTCCAGCTGGGGACAGGGCACTCACCCCTCCACTTT,CASSLQLGTGHSPLHF
.,.,TRBJ1-1,TRBV2,TGTGCCAGTAAGACAGAGATGAACACTGAAGCTTTCTTT,CASKTEMNTEAFF
.,.,TRBJ2-1,TRBV18,TGTGCCAGCTCACCTTTCCCGATTCCGAGACTAAGTAACAATGAGCAGTTCTTC,CASSPFPIPRLSNNEQFF
.,.,TRBJ1-5,TRBV30,TGTGCCTGGAACCGGGCGGGGGATCAGCCCCAGCATTTT,CAWNRAGDQPQHF
few,TRBD2,TRBJ2-1,TRBV30,TGTGCCTGGAGTGGGGAGAACAGCGGGAGTACTTACGATGAGCAGTTCTTC,CAWSGENSGSTYDEQFF
few,.,TRBJ1-1,TRBV5-1,TGCGCCAGCAGACTCGGGGAAGCTTTCTTT,CASRLGEAFF
once,TRBD2,TRBJ2-7,TRBV7-2,TGTGCCAGCAGCCAAGGGCTAGCGGGATTCTACGAGCAGTACTTC,CASSQGLAGFYEQYF
.,.,TRBJ2-5,TRBV7-2,TGTGCCAGCAGCTTAGCGCTAGCCCCCAATCAAGAGACCCAGTACTTC,CASSLALAPNQETQYF
.,.,TRBJ2-2,TRBV5-1,TGCGCCAGCAGCTTGTCTGTTACCGGGGAGCTGTTTTTT,CASSLSVTGELFF
.,.,TRBJ1-2,TRBV11-2,TGTGCCAGCAGCTTAGATAACAGGGAGAACTATGGCTACACCTTC,CASSLDNRENYGYTF
.,TRBD2,TRBJ2-3,TRBV5-6,TGTGCCAGCAGTTTACTAGCGGCTGTAACAGATACGCAGTATTTT,CASSLLAAVTDTQYF
.,.,TRBJ2-7,TRBV6-1,TGTGCCAGCAGTGAAGCCTGGTCGGGGGCCTACGAGCAGTACTTC,CASSEAWSGAYEQYF
.,TRBD1,TRBJ2-1,TRBV18,TGTGCCAGCTCACCGGACAGGGGGTCCTACAATGAGCAGTTCTTC,CASSPDRGSYNEQFF
.,TRBD1,TRBJ1-2,TRBV5-3,TGTGCCAGAAGCTTGGAGAGGGGGCGGGCCTATGGCTACACCTTC,CARSLERGRAYGYTF
.,TRBD2,TRBJ2-7,TRBV6-5,TGTGCCAGCACCCGCGGGGGAGAGCAGTACTTC,CASTRGGEQYF
.,.,TRBJ1-2,TRBV28,TGTGCCAGCAGTACAGGGCTCGGCTACACCTTC,CASSTGLGYTF
.,.,TRBJ2-7,TRBV18,TGTGCCAGCTCACCACCGCTCAGGGCGAACGAGCAGTACTTC,CASSPPLRANEQYF
.,.,TRBJ2-7,TRBV7-6,TGTGCCAGCAGCTCCGGGCCAGGGCAGTTGTACGAGCAGTACTTC,CASSSGPGQLYEQYF
.,TRBD2,TRBJ2-1,TRBV6-1,TGTGCCAGCAGTGAAGACCTTGGGACTAGCGGGAGGGTCGGGTCCTACAATGAGCAGTTCTTC,CASSEDLGTSGRVGSYNEQFF
.,TRBD1,TRBJ2-4,TRBV7-3,TGTGCCAGCAGCCCGACGCGACAACAGGGGGCGAGGGTATTAAACATTCAGTACTTC,CASSPTRQQGARVLNIQYF
.,TRBD1,TRBJ2-1,TRBV24-1,TGTGCCACCAGTGACCCCGGACAGGGGAGATCGTACAATGAGCAGTTCTTC,CATSDPGQGRSYNEQFF
once,TRBD1,TRBJ1-1,TRBV5-6,TGTGCCAGCAGCTTACGGGACAGGGGTATTAGCGCTTTCTTT,CASSLRDRGISAFF
once,.,TRBJ2-1,TRBV5-8,TGTGCCAGCAGCTCCCCTTACAATGAGCAGTTCTTC,CASSSPYNEQFF
.,TRBD1,TRBJ1-1,TRBV13,TGTGCCAGCAGCGGGACAGGGGAGGGAGACACTGAAGCTTTCTTT,CASSGTGEGDTEAFF
.,TRBD2,TRBJ2-1,TRBV9,TGTGCCAGCAGCGCTAATTCACTAGCGGGAGAGCAATTTAACAATGAGCAGTTCTTC,CASSANSLAGEQFNNEQFF
.,.,TRBJ2-2,TRBV6-1,TGTGCCAGCAGTGAATCCAGGGTCGCGAACACCGGGGAGCTGTTTTTT,CASSESRVANTGELFF
few,TRBD1,TRBJ1-1,TRBV6-5,TGTGCCAGCAGTCCCAACATACAGGGGGTGGCTTTCTTT,CASSPNIQGVAFF
.,.,TRBJ1-2,TRBV27,TGTGCCAGCAGTTCAGGGTTTCATGGCTACACCTTC,CASSSGFHGYTF
.,TRBD2,TRBJ2-2,TRBV10-3,TGTGCCATCGGGGCTAGCGGGGATCTAAACACCGGGGAGCTGTTTTTT,CAIGASGDLNTGELFF
.,TRBD1,TRBJ1-1,TRBV5-1,TGCGCCAGCAGTCTTAGACAGGGGGCGAACACTGAAGCTTTCTTT,CASSLRQGANTEAFF
once,.,TRBJ2-1,TRBV5-1,TGCGCCAGCAGCTTGACAAGGGACACCTACAATGAGCAGTTCTTC,CASSLTRDTYNEQFF
.,.,TRBJ1-6,TRBV6-6,TGTGCCAGCGGACAGCAGAATTCACCCCTCCACTTT,CASGQQNSPLHF
.,.,TRBJ2-1,TRBV11-2,TGTGCCAGCAGCTTGACCAAGCGTCCCAATCAGCAGTTCTTC,CASSLTKRPNQQFF
.,.,TRBJ2-4,TRBV11-2,TGTGCCAGCAGCTTAGCGGGTCAGAGAAACATTCAGTACTTC,CASSLAGQRNIQYF
.,TRBD2,TRBJ2-3,TRBV7-2,TGTGCCAGCAGCTTAAGGGTAGCGGGAGGGCCACATACGCAGTATTTT,CASSLRVAGGPHTQYF
.,.,TRBJ2-2,TRBV2,TGTGCCAGCAGTGTCGCGGCGAGAGGGAACACCGGGGAGCTGTTTTTT,CASSVAARGNTGELFF
.,.,TRBJ2-1,TRBV7-9,TGTGCCAGCAGCTTCACAGAGAATGAGCAGTTCTTC,CASSFTENEQFF
.,.,TRBJ1-5,TRBV12-3/TRBV12-4,TGTGCCAGCACCTTGGGGGGGCAGCCCCAGCATTTT,CASTLGGQPQHF
.,.,TRBJ2-7,TRBV7-2,TGTGCCAGCAGCTTAGACTTTGGGGCCCAGACATACGAGCAGTACTTC,CASSLDFGAQTYEQYF